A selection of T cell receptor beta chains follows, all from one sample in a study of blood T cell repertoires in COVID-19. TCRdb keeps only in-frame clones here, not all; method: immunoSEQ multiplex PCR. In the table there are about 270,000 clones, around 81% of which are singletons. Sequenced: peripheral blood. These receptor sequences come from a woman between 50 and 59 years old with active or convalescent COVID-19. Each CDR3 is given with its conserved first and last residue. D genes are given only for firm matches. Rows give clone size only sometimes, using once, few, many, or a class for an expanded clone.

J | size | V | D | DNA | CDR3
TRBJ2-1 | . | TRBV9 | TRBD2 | TGTGCCAGCAGCGTAGAGGCTAGCGGGAGCAATGAGCAGTTCTTC | CASSVEASGSNEQFF
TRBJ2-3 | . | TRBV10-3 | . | TGTGCCATCAGAGAGCCGGGGGGCGGCAGCACAGATACGCAGTATTTT | CAIREPGGGSTDTQYF
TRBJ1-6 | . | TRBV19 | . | TGTGCCAGTAGTCTGAACATGATAACCGGGAGTTCACCCCTCCACTTT | CASSLNMITGSSPLHF
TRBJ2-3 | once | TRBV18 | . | TGTGCCAGCTCACCACCGTCCGCGGATACGCAGTATTTT | CASSPPSADTQYF
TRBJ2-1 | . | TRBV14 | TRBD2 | TGTGCCAGCAGCCAAGGACTAGCGGGAGATTCACGCTCCTACAATGAGCAGTTCTTC | CASSQGLAGDSRSYNEQFF
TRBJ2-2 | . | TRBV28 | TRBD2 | TGTGCCAGCAGTTTGATAGCGGGAGGGCGTGGCGGGGAGCTGTTTTTT | CASSLIAGGRGGELFF
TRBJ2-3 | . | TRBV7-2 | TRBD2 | TGTGCCAGCAGCTCCCAGCGGGAGGGCACAGATACGCAGTATTTT | CASSSQREGTDTQYF
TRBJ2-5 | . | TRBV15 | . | TGTGCCACCAGCAGAGGGGGAGCCCCCTCCCAAGAGACCCAGTACTTC | CATSRGGAPSQETQYF
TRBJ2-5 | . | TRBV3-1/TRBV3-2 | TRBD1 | TGTGCCAGCAGGAGGACAGGGGGCGGTGAGACCCAGTACTTC | CASRRTGGGETQYF
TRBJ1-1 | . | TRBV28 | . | TGTGCCAGCAGCATGAATGGGGCCACTGAAGCTTTCTTT | CASSMNGATEAFF
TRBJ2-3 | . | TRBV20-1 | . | TGCAGTGCTCTAGGGGCAGATACGCAGTATTTT | CSALGADTQYF
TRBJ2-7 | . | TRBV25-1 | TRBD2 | TGTGCCAGCAGTGGTGGACTAGCGGGGGCGGGAGACGAGCAGTACTTC | CASSGGLAGAGDEQYF
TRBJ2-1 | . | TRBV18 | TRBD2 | TGTGCCAGCTCCCCGATAGCGGGAGTTGACAATGAGCAGTTCTTC | CASSPIAGVDNEQFF
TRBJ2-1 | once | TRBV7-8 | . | TGTGCCAGCAGCTTAGCAGGGGCAGGGGAGCAGTTCTTC | CASSLAGAGEQFF
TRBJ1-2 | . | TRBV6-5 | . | TGTGCCAGCCGGAATACCCAAGCGGGTGGCTACACCTTC | CASRNTQAGGYTF
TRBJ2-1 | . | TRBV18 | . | TGTGCCAGCTCACGCGGAAACTCCTACAATGAGCAGTTCTTC | CASSRGNSYNEQFF
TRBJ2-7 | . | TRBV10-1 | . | TGCGCCAGCAGTGGAGACAGGTTGGGCGAGCAGTACTTC | CASSGDRLGEQYF
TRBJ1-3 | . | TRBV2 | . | TGTGCCAGCAGTGAAGCGCCCAGGGGTGGCATATATTTT | CASSEAPRGGIYF
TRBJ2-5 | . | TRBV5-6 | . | TGTGCCAGCAGCTTGACTCGGACATTTCAAGAGACCCAGTACTTC | CASSLTRTFQETQYF
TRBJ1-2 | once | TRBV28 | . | TGTGCCAGCAGTTCATATTCCAGGGTATTGGGGAACTATGGCTACACCTTC | CASSSYSRVLGNYGYTF
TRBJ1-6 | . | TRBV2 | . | TGTGCCAGCAGTCTTTTTGGGGGGTATCAATCACCCCTCCACTTT | CASSLFGGYQSPLHF
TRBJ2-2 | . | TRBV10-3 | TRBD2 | TGTGCCATCAGCGACCCCGGGACTAGCGGTCTTCCCCGAACCGGGGAGCTGTTTTTT | CAISDPGTSGLPRTGELFF
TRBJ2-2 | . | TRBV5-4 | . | TGTGCCAGCAGCTCCGTTGGAGCGGTGAACACCGGGGAGCTGTTTTTT | CASSSVGAVNTGELFF
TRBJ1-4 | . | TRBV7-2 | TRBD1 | TGTGCCAGCAGCTTACTACAGGGGGTCTTCGGTGAAAAACTGTTTTTT | CASSLLQGVFGEKLFF
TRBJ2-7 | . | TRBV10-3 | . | TGTGCCATCAGTGACTGGCGGAGCTCCTACGAGCAGTACTTC | CAISDWRSSYEQYF
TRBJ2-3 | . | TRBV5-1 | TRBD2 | TGCGCCAGCAGCTTGGCCGGGACTAACACAGATACGCAGTATTTT | CASSLAGTNTDTQYF
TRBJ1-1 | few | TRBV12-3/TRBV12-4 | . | TGTGCCAGCAGGGGGGCACGTTGGGAAGCTTTCTTT | CASRGARWEAFF